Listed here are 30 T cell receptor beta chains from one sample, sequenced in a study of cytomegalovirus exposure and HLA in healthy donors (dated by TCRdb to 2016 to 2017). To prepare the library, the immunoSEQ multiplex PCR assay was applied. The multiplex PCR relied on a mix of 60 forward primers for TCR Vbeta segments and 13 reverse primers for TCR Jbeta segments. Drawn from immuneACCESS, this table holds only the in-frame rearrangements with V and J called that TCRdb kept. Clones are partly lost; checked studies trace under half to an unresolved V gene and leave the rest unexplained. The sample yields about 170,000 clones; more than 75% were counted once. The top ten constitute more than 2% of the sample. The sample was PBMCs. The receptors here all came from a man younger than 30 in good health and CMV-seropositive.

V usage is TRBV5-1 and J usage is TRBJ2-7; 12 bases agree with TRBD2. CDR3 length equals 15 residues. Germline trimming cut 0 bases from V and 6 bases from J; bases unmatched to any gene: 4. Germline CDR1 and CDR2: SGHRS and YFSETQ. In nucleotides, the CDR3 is TGCGCCAGCAGCTTGGCGGGACTAGCGGGCCCCGAGCAGTACTTC. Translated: CASSLAGLAGPEQYF.

The chain's CDR3 is CASSLAAGNTDTQYF. In DNA form, the CDR3 reads TGCGCCAGCAGCTTGGCGGCGGGGAACACAGATACGCAGTATTTT. The chain carries TRBV5-1 and TRBJ2-3; D is perhaps TRBD2 (6 bases). Trimming took 0 bases from V and 2 from J, leaving 10 bases between them. Germline lookup yields CDR1 SGHRS and CDR2 YFSETQ. The CDR3 totals 15 residues.

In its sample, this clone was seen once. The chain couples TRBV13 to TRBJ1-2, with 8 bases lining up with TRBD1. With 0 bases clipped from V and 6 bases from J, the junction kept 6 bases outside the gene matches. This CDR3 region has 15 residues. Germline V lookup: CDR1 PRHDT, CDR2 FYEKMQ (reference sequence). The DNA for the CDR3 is TGTGCCAGCAGCTTAGGCCAGGGGGCTCGGAATGGCTACACCTTC. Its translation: CASSLGQGARNGYTF.

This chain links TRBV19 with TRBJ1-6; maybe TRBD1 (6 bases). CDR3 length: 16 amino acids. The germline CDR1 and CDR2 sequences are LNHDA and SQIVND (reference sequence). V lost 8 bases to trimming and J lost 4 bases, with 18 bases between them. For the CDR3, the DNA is TGTGCCAGTCGGGAACAGGGATTCGATTATAATTCACCCCTCCACTTT. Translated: CASREQGFDYNSPLHF.

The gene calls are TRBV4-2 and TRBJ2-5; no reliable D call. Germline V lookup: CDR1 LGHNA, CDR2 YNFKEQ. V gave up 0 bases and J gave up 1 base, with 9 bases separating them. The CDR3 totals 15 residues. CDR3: CASSQDLRIQETQYF. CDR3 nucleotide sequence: TGTGCCAGCAGCCAAGATCTGAGGATCCAAGAGACCCAGTACTTC.

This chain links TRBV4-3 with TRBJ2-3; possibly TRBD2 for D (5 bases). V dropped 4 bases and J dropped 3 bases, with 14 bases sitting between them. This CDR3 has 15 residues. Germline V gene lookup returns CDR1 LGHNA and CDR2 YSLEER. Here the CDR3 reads CASSLSSFRTDTQYF. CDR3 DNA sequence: TGCGCCAGCAGCCTGTCTAGCTTTAGAACAGATACGCAGTATTTT.

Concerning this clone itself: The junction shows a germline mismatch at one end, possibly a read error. CDR3 sequence: CASSQDPNYGYTF. In DNA form, the CDR3 reads TGTGCCAGTAGCCAGGATCCTAATTATGGCTACACCTTC. V gene TRBV19 combines with J gene TRBJ1-2, with D unclear. Germline V lookup: CDR1 LNHDA, CDR2 SQIVND (reference sequence). The CDR3 extends over 13 amino acids.

The CDR3 spells CASSQGKGDLETQYF. CDR3 nucleotide sequence: TGTGCCAGCAGCCAAGGGAAGGGGGACCTAGAGACCCAGTACTTC. V and J are TRBV4-2 and TRBJ2-5; maybe TRBD1 (6 bases). The CDR3 runs 15 residues. CDR1 is LGHNA and CDR2 is YNFKEQ in the germline V gene. The V and J ends lost 1 base and 4 bases respectively, with 13 bases between them.

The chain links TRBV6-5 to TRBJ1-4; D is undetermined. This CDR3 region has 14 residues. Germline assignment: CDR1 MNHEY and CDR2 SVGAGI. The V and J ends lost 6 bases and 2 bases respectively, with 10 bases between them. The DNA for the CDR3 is TGTGCCAGCAGAGCAGGAACCACTAATGAAAAACTGTTTTTT. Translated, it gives CASRAGTTNEKLFF.

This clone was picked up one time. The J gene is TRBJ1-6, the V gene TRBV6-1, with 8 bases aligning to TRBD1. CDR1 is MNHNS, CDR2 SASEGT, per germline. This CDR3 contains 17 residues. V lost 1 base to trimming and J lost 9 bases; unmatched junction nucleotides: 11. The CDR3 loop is CASSEEDRDPGISPLHF. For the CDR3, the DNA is TGTGCCAGCAGTGAAGAGGACAGGGATCCTGGTATTTCACCCCTCCACTTT.

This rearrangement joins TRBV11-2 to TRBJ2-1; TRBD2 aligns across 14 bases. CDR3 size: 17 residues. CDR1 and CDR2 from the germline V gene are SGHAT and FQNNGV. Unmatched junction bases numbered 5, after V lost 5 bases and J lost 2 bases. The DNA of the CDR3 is TGTGCCAGCAGCCCGGGACTAGCGGGGGAGACCTACAATGAGCAGTTCTTC. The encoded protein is CASSPGLAGETYNEQFF.

CDR3 nucleotide sequence: TGTGCCAGCGGTCTGGACAGGGGCTCACCCCTCCACTTT. This encodes CASGLDRGSPLHF. The gene calls are TRBV7-3 and TRBJ1-6, with TRBD1 matching over 9 bases. The CDR3 is 13 residues long. Germline assignment: CDR1 SGHTA and CDR2 FQGTGA. The V segment lost 8 bases and the J segment 10 bases; nucleotides outside the gene matches: 6.

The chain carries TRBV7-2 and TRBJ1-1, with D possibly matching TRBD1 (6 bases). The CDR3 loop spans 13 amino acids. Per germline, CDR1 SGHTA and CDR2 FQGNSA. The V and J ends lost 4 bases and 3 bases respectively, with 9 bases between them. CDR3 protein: CASSYRVDTEAFF. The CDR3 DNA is TGTGCCAGCAGCTACAGGGTGGACACTGAAGCTTTCTTT.

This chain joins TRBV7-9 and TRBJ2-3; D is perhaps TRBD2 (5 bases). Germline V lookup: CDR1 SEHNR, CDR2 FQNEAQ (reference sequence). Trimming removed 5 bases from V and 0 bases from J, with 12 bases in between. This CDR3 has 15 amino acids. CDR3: CASSLGRASTDTQYF. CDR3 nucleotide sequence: TGTGCCAGCAGCCTGGGGAGAGCCAGCACAGATACGCAGTATTTT.

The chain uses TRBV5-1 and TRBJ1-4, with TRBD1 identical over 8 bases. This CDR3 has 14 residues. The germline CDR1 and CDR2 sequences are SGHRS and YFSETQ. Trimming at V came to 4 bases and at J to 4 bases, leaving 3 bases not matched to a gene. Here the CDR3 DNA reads TGCGCCAGCAGCCCTGGACAGGGTAATGAAAAACTGTTTTTT. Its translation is CASSPGQGNEKLFF.

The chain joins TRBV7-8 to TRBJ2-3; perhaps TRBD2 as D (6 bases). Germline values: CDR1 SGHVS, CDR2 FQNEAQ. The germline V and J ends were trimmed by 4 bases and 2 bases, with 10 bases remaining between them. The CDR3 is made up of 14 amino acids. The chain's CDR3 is CASSSGLDTDTQYF. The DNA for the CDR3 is TGTGCCAGCAGCTCGGGACTTGACACAGATACGCAGTATTTT.

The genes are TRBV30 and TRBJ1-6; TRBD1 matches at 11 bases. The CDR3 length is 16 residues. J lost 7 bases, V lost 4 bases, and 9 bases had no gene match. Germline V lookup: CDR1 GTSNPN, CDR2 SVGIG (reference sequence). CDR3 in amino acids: CAWKRAGQGANSPLHF. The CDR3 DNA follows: TGTGCCTGGAAGAGGGCCGGACAGGGGGCAAATTCACCCCTCCACTTT.

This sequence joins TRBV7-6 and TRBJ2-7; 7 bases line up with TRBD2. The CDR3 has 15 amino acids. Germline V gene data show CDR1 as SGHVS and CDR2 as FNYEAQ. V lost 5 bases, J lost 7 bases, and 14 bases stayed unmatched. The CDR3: CASSTPGRQGGEQYF. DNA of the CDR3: TGTGCCAGCAGCACACCCGGACGGCAGGGAGGGGAGCAGTACTTC.

The DNA for the CDR3 is TGTGCCAGCAGAACCGGGGGGAACACTGAAGCTTTCTTT. Protein product: CASRTGGNTEAFF. The gene calls are TRBV27 and TRBJ1-1; D might be TRBD1 (5 bases). The V and J ends lost 6 bases and 1 base respectively, with 9 bases between them. Germline V gene sequence: CDR1 MNHEY, CDR2 SMNVEV (reference sequence). This CDR3 spans 13 amino acids.

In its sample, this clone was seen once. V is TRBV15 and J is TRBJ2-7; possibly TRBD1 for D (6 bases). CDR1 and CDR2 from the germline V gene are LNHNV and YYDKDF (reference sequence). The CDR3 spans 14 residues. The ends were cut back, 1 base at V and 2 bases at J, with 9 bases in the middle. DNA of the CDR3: TGTGCCACCAGCAGAGCGACAGGAACCTACGAGCAGTACTTC. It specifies CATSRATGTYEQYF. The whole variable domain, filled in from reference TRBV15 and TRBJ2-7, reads DAMVIQNPRYQVTQFGKPVTLSCSQTLNHNVMYWYQQKSSQAPKLLFHYYDKDFNNEADTPDNFQSRRPNTSFCFLDIRSPGLGDTAMYLCATSRATGTYEQYFGPGTRLTVT.

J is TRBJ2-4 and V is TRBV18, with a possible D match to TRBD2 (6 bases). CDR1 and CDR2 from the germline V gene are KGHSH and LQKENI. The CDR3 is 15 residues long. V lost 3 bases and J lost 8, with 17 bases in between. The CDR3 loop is CASSPPGGGGHIQYF. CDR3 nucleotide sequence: TGTGCCAGCTCACCTCCTGGGGGAGGAGGGCACATTCAGTACTTC.

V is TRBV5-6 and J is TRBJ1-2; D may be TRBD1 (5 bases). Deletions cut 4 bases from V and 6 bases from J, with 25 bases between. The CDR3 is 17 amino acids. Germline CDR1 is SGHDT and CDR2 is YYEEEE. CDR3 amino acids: CASSPLAFGGGSNGYTF. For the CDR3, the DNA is TGTGCCAGCAGCCCCCTAGCTTTCGGGGGGGGGTCTAATGGCTACACCTTC.

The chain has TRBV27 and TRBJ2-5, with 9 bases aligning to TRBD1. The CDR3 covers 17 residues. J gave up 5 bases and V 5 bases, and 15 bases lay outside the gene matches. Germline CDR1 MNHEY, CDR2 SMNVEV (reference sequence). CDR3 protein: CASSPHNTGGEAETQYF. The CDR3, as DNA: TGTGCCAGCAGTCCCCACAATACAGGGGGCGAGGCGGAGACCCAGTACTTC.

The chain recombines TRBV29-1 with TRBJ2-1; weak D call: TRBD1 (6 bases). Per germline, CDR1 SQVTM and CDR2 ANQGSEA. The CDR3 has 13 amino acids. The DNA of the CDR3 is TGCAGTGCAGGGGTGGGATTCTACAATGAGCAGTTCTTC. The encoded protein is CSAGVGFYNEQFF.

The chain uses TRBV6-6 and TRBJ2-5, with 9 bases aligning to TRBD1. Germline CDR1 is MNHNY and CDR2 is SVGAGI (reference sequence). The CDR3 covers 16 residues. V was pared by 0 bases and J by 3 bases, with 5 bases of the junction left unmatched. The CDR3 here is CASSYSRDRVEETQYF. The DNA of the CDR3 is TGTGCCAGCAGTTACTCGAGGGACAGGGTGGAAGAGACCCAGTACTTC.

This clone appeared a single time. The CDR3 loop reads CASSQGLAGRDTQYF. The DNA of the CDR3 is TGTGCCAGCAGCCAGGGACTAGCGGGTCGGGATACGCAGTATTTT. V gene TRBV7-8 combines with J gene TRBJ2-3; TRBD2 matches 12 bases. The CDR3 is made up of 15 amino acids. Germline CDR1 is SGHVS and CDR2 is FQNEAQ. V trimming: 5 bases; J trimming: 6 bases; junction bases outside the gene matches: 6.

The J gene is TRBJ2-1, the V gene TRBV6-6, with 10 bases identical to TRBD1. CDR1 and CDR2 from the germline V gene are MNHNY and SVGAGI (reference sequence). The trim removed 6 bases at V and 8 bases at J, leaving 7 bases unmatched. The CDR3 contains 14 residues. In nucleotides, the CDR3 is TGTGCCAGCAGCTCCAGACAGGGGGCTCATGAGCAGTTCTTC. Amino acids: CASSSRQGAHEQFF.

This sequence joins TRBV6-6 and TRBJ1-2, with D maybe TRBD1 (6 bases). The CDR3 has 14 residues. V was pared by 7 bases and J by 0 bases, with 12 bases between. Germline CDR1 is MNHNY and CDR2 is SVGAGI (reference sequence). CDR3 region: CASTPTGSNYGYTF. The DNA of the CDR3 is TGTGCCAGCACCCCGACAGGTTCTAACTATGGCTACACCTTC.

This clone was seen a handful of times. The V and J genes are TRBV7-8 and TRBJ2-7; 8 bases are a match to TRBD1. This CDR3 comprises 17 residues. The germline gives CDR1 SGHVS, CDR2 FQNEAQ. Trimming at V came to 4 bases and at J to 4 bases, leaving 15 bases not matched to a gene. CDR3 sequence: CASSSETGETGAYEQYF. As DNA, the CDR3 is TGTGCCAGCAGCTCCGAAACAGGGGAGACAGGGGCTTACGAGCAGTACTTC.

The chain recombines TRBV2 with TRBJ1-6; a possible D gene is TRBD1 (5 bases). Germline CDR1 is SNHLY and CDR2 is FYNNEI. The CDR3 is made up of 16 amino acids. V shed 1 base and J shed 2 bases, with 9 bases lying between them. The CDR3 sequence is CASSEGRGAYNSPLHF. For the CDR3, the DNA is TGTGCCAGCAGTGAAGGAAGGGGCGCCTATAATTCACCCCTCCACTTT.